This TCR beta chain was profiled in a study of T-cell memory formation after mild COVID-19. The CDR3 consists of 17 residues. V was clipped by 0 bases and J by 7 bases, with 18 bases between them. CDR1 is SGHTA and CDR2 is FQGTGA in the germline V gene. TCRdb redid the calling of the 5' RACE reads with MiXCR, one entry per CDR3 protein. Of hundreds of thousands of distinct CDR3 sequences detected, more than 15% appear once; the ten largest clones hold roughly a fifth. This clonotype was sampled from a man between 18 and 29 years old who had mild COVID-19 (a few samples of this study predate the infection). Cell type and time point are not known. The genes are TRBV7-3 and TRBJ2-2; D ambiguous. The sequenced sample consisted of PBMCs or a T cell subset sorted from them (not recorded which). The CDR3 nucleotides read TGTGCCAGCAGCTTAACGCCTTTCTCGTACGGCAGCGGGGAGCTGTTTTTT. This gives the protein CASSLTPFSYGSGELFF.